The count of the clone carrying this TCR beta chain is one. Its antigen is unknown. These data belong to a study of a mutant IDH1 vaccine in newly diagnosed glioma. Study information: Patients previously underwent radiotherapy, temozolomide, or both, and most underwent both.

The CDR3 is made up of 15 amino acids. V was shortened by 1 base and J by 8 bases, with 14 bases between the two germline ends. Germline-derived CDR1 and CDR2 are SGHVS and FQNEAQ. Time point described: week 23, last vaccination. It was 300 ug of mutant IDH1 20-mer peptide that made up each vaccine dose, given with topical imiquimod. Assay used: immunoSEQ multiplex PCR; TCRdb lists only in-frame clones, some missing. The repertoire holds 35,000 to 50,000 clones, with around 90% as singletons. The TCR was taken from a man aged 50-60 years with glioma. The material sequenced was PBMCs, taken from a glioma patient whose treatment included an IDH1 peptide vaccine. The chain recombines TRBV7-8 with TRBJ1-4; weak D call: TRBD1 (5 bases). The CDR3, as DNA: TGTGCCAGCAGCTTAGTTGGGGGACGAAGGGAAAAACTGTTTTTT. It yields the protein CASSLVGGRREKLFF.